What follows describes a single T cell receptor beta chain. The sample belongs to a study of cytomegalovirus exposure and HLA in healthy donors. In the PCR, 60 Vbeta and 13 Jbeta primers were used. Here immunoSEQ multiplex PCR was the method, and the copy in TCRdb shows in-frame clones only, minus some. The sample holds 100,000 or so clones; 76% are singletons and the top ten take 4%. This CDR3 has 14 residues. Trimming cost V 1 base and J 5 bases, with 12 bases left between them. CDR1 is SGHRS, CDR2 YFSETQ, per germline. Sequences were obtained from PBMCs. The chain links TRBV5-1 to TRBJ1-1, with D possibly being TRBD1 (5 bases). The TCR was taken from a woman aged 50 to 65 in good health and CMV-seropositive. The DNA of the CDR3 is TGCGCCAGCAGCTTGTGGCAGGGCGATACTGAAGCTTTCTTT. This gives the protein CASSLWQGDTEAFF.